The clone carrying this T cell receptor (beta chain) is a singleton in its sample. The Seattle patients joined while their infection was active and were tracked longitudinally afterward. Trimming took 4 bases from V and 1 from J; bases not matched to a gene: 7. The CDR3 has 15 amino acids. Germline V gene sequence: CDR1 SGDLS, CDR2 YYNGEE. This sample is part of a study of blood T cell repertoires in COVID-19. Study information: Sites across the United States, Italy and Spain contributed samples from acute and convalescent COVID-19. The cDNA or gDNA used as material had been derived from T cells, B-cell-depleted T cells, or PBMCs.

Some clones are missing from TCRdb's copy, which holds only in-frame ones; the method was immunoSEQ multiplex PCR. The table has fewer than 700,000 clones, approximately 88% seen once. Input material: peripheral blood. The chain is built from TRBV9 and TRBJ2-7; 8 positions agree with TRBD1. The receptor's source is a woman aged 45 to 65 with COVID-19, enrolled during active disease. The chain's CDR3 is CASSPMGQESYEQYF. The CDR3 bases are TGTGCCAGCAGCCCCATGGGACAGGAATCCTACGAGCAGTACTTC. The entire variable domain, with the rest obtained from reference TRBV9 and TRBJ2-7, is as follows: DSGVTQTPKHLITATGQRVTLRCSPRSGDLSVYWYQQSLDQGLQFLIQYYNGEERAKGNILERFSAQQFPDLHSELNLSSLELGDSALYFCASSPMGQESYEQYFGPGTRLTVT.